This is a list of T cell receptor beta chains from one sample in a study of blood T cells in healthy people across ages. TCRdb itself ran the 5' RACE reads through MiXCR, one entry per CDR3 protein. The sample comprises roughly 1,700,000 distinct CDR3 sequences, 28% of which are singletons, and around 7.7% rests with the top ten. Input material: blood. The receptors were sampled from a woman in her twenties or thirties in good health. The CDR3 runs from the conserved cysteine through the conserved F or W. Fields, in order: J gene, V gene, CDR3 protein.

J: TRBJ2-3; V: TRBV7-2; CDR3: CASSIRRGTQYF
J: TRBJ2-5; V: TRBV29-1; CDR3: CSTLGGNQETQYF
J: TRBJ2-4; V: TRBV5-1; CDR3: CASSYPEGKNIQYF
J: TRBJ2-7; V: TRBV7-2; CDR3: CASSSSLDREPYEQYF
J: NA; V: TRBV6-6; CDR3: CASSYARDGRQGTQYF
J: NA; V: TRBV12-3/TRBV12-4; CDR3: CAGSPSDKRYEQYF
J: TRBJ1-1; V: TRBV5-1; CDR3: CASSLSGGEMNTEAFF
J: TRBJ2-7; V: TRBV12-3/TRBV12-4; CDR3: CASSLTGTQSYEQYF
J: TRBJ2-1; V: TRBV5-1; CDR3: CASSNIPGLRYNEQFF
J: TRBJ1-2; V: TRBV24-1; CDR3: CATSDPPEDYGYTF
J: TRBJ2-1; V: TRBV29-1; CDR3: CSVSSPGSEQFF
J: TRBJ1-6; V: TRBV20-1; CDR3: CSARSYGTGHNSPLHF
J: TRBJ1-2; V: TRBV29-1; CDR3: CSVLPIVEGYTF
J: TRBJ2-6; V: TRBV7-2; CDR3: CASSFYGGGSGANVLTF
J: TRBJ2-7; V: TRBV27; CDR3: CASPAPGIAAYEQYF
J: TRBJ2-3; V: TRBV10-3; CDR3: CAISEGERGGTDTQYF
J: TRBJ2-1; V: TRBV2; CDR3: CASSDLREFF
J: TRBJ2-3; V: TRBV7-9; CDR3: CASSPVPSTDTQYF
J: TRBJ1-4; V: TRBV12-3/TRBV12-4; CDR3: CASRGSRDRGEKLFF
J: TRBJ2-4; V: TRBV29-1; CDR3: CSAGHLGQGGGLYF
J: TRBJ1-2; V: TRBV7-9; CDR3: CASSETGVDYGYTF
J: TRBJ2-3; V: TRBV6-6; CDR3: CASVDRGTPTDTQYF
J: TRBJ1-5; V: TRBV24-1; CDR3: CATSGLPRWTGHSNQPQHF
J: TRBJ2-3; V: TRBV24-1; CDR3: CATGAYTADTQYF
J: TRBJ2-3; V: TRBV20-1; CDR3: CSARSRDPPDTQYF
J: TRBJ2-5; V: TRBV6-2/TRBV6-3; CDR3: CASSYSSVEQYF
J: TRBJ1-5; V: TRBV4-1; CDR3: CASSPRQLNQPQHF
J: TRBJ2-1; V: TRBV20-1; CDR3: CSAGLGAGALTDEQFF
J: TRBJ2-1; V: TRBV13; CDR3: CASSWIGLAGGPSSYNEQFF
J: TRBJ2-3; V: TRBV12-3/TRBV12-4; CDR3: CAGSLGTGTGLDTQYF
J: TRBJ2-2; V: TRBV5-1; CDR3: CASSAGGAGFGELFF
J: TRBJ2-5; V: TRBV7-3; CDR3: CASSSGTAEETQYF
J: TRBJ1-2; V: TRBV7-9; CDR3: CASSLARREYGYTF